One TCR beta chain is described in this entry. Its target antigen remains unknown. No base quality values were provided; no much bigger clone lies one nucleotide off. Other DNA sequences in this sample translate to the same CDR3. The donors were healthy, HIV-negative adults with no recently reported acute infections or vaccinations. Only Caucasian adults living in Nashville, Tennessee, USA were represented among the donors. CD4+ T cells were enriched by magnetic negative selection; naive cells were then positively selected on CD45RA, and the negative fraction formed the memory subset. After blood collection by leukapheresis, PBMCs were isolated using Ficoll-Histopaque density gradient centrifugation and then cryopreserved in the vapor phase of liquid nitrogen. Purity and quantity of every magnetically sorted T cell population were checked by analytical flow cytometry. Genomic DNA was isolated from every sorted fraction and measured by UV absorbance on a Nanodrop 2000c.

Using the deep immunoSEQ assay, multiplex PCR amplified TCR CDR3 regions from genomic DNA. Extracted genomic DNA from each cell subset was spread evenly across all wells of several immunoSEQ 96-well plates, with each plate serving as a replicate. For sorted subsets, around 200 ng genomic DNA, equal to some 28,000 T cell genomes, was loaded into each replicate PCR. The purified libraries were quantified using a Qubit 3.0 fluorometer, sized with a Bioanalyzer 2100, and then quantified again using the KAPA Library Quantification kit. Each immunoSEQ 96-well plate was sequenced on its own single-read 150-cycle Illumina NextSeq 550 flow cell. Processing in the source paper ran as follows. Because the immunoSEQ output held only junctional sequences and lacked quality scores, the filtering could not match the filtering applied to full-length reads. Sequences were annotated with PyIR, a Python wrapper for IgBLAST v1.9, using IMGT germline references to assign V/J genes and CDR3. Reads with weak V/J assignments (E-value above 1e-6), missing CDR3, stop codons, out-of-frame junctions, or ambiguous translated residues were removed. A V3J clonotype was defined by an identical inferred V gene, J gene, and CDR3 amino acid sequence. The percentage overlap between two repertoires was calculated by dividing the number of shared unique clonotypes by the size of the smaller repertoire. Repertoire richness was assessed with RTK rarefaction, the Chao1 estimator, and Recon v2.1 estimates of unobserved clonotypes. For all TCRbeta clonotypes obtained by the gDNA method from four donors, generation probabilities were computed with OLGA. In TCRdb, the immuneACCESS table is reduced to in-frame sequences with V and J assigned. These tables do not hold every clone; where another copy was compared, an unresolved V gene accounts for under half, and the others remain unexplained. That table supplies the V and J calls and clone size; D and trimming were determined from the DNA. For this sample the table gives around 2.5 million clones, of which more than 85% were detected only once. The biggest ten clones account for approximately 0.36% of the sample.

The data stem from a study of shared clonotypes between healthy human individuals (dated by TCRdb to 2018 to 2020). Background on the whole study: The cohort comprised two women and a few men aged 18 to 49 years. Different laboratories and diverse techniques were used to prepare libraries and sequence TCR repertoires, to increase sequencing depth and limit assay-specific biases. Each donor's leukapheresis produced roughly between about 0.9 and 9.5 billion PBMCs. For each donor, CD4 naive and CD4 memory were each given three plates, CD8 naive was given two plates, and CD8 memory was given one plate. To estimate repertoire size and how much clonotypes are shared between individuals, the study performed deep sequencing of blood TCR repertoires from five healthy adults.

The junction shows trimming of 5 bases on V and 5 bases on J, plus 7 bases between the germline ends. In the germline V gene (reference sequence), CDR1 corresponds to LNHDA and CDR2 to SQIVND. Taken from cysteine to phenylalanine, the CDR3 has 12 residues. The CDR3 DNA has 36 bases and is translated from base 1. Paper-wide results and their limitations: Compared with non-shared clonotypes, the clonotypes found in all four sorted-subset donors had higher generation probabilities. Sampling was limited to blood, and TCR repertoires in tissue likely differ from TCR repertoires in blood. Naive subsets generally had larger estimated clonotype richness than memory subsets did. Pairwise subsampling led to the expectation that sequencing depth would affect the degree of clonotype sharing among donors. Incomplete sequencing was indicated by rarefaction of sorted-subset datasets, despite the large sequencing depth. Because the study included a small number of donors, the genetic and exposure-history diversity represented was limited. Roughly 5.2% of naive CD4, around 4% of naive CD8, around 2.3% of memory CD4, and 0.4% of memory CD8 clonotypes were shared across a few donors.

The specimen was naive CD4+ T cells from PBMCs. The intended sense of this specimen's cell subset or site label: CD45RA+ positively selected. The chain is assembled from TRBV19 and TRBJ1-5, with a tentative D gene TRBD1 over 5 matching bases. This receptor was identified in a man aged 18 to 29 in good health. Some clones in this sample may be carry-over from other donors' samples. The CDR3 region: CASSRGDQPQHF. The DNA is as follows: TGTGCCAGTAGTCGAGGGGATCAGCCCCAGCATTTT.